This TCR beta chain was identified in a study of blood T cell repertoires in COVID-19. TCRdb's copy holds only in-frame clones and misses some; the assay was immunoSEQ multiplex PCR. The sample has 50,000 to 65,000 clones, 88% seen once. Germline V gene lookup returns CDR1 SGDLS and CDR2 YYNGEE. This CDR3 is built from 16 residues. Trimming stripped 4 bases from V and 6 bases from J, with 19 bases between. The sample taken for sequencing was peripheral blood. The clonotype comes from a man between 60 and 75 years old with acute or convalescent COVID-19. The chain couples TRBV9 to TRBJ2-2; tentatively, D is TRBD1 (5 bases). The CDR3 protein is CASSPQGVGVSGELFF. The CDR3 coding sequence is TGTGCCAGCAGCCCGCAGGGTGTCGGTGTATCCGGGGAGCTGTTTTTT.